The rows below give T cell receptor beta chains drawn from one sample of a study of PD-L1 blockade in urothelial cancer. Measured with immunoSEQ multiplex PCR; TCRdb has only the in-frame clones, and not every one. The repertoire has 30,000 to 40,000 clones, about 85% of them found once; the top ten carry around 15%. The sample in question was PBMCs, obtained around atezolizumab (anti-PD-L1) treatment. These receptors were collected from an older man with urothelial cancer. Both conserved end residues are part of each CDR3. A D gene is named only where the DNA matches it firmly. The size field is filled for only some rows; it gives once, few, many or a size class.

CASSNLAGGPFTGELFF TGTGCCAGTAGTAACCTAGCGGGAGGCCCCTTCACCGGGGAGCTGTTTTTT TRBJ2-2 . TRBD2 TRBV19
CASLGNTIYF TGTGCCAGCCTCGGAAACACCATATATTTT TRBJ1-3 . . TRBV6-6
CASSLDRTSGSQLAKNIQYF TGCGCCAGCAGCTTGGATAGGACTAGCGGGAGCCAACTAGCCAAAAACATTCAGTACTTC TRBJ2-4 once TRBD2 TRBV5-1
CASSLEALTEAFF TGTGCCAGCAGTCTCGAGGCCTTAACTGAAGCTTTCTTT TRBJ1-1 . . TRBV6-1
CASSSTGTGGGNTEAFF TGCGCCAGCAGCTCAACCGGGACAGGGGGCGGGAACACTGAAGCTTTCTTT TRBJ1-1 . TRBD1 TRBV5-1
CASTDSGTRSTDTQYF TGTGCCAGCACCGACTCCGGGACACGCAGCACAGATACGCAGTATTTT TRBJ2-3 once . TRBV5-4
CASSLGTTQETQYF TGCGCCAGCAGCCTCGGGACTACCCAAGAGACCCAGTACTTC TRBJ2-5 . TRBD2 TRBV5-1
CASLGAGELFF TGTGCCAGCCTAGGGGCCGGGGAGCTGTTTTTT TRBJ2-2 . . TRBV25-1
CASSPRGGTHSNQPQHF TGTGCCAGCAGTCCTCGAGGGGGAACTCATAGCAATCAGCCCCAGCATTTT TRBJ1-5 . . TRBV5-6
CASSTQDRGNQPQHF TGTGCCAGCAGTACCCAGGACAGGGGAAATCAGCCCCAGCATTTT TRBJ1-5 . TRBD1 TRBV27
CASRLHSLRYEQYF TGTGCAAGTCGACTCCATAGCCTCCGCTACGAGCAGTACTTC TRBJ2-7 . . TRBV12-2
CASRPGQGRTDTQYF TGTGCCAGCAGGCCAGGACAGGGTCGCACAGATACGCAGTATTTT TRBJ2-3 . TRBD1 TRBV7-9
CASSLVGSSYNEQFF TGCGCCAGCAGCTTGGTGGGGAGCTCCTACAATGAGCAGTTCTTC TRBJ2-1 . . TRBV5-1
CASSLSWRNEQFF TGTGCCAGCAGCTTAAGCTGGAGGAATGAGCAGTTCTTC TRBJ2-1 . . TRBV7-2
CASRRSDSFSEQFF TGTGCCAGCAGAAGATCCGACAGTTTCAGTGAGCAGTTCTTC TRBJ2-1 . . TRBV6-1
CASSLEGRTGATDTQYF TGCGCCAGCAGCTTGGAGGGACGGACGGGAGCGACAGATACGCAGTATTTT TRBJ2-3 . . TRBV5-1
CASSLGRRLAGFSEQFF TGTGCCAGCAGCTTAGGCCGGAGACTAGCGGGATTCAGTGAGCAGTTCTTC TRBJ2-1 . TRBD2 TRBV13
CASGVDRERRGYTF TGTGCTAGTGGTGTAGACAGGGAGAGGCGTGGCTACACCTTC TRBJ1-2 . TRBD1 TRBV12-5
CSARAGNEQFF TGCAGTGCTAGAGCAGGCAATGAGCAGTTCTTC TRBJ2-1 . . TRBV20-1
CAISEPGGSGELFF TGTGCCATCAGTGAACCAGGGGGGAGCGGGGAGCTGTTTTTT TRBJ2-2 . . TRBV10-3
CASSKGSAGSSYNEQFF TGTGCCAGTAGTAAGGGGTCGGCGGGATCCTCCTACAATGAGCAGTTCTTC TRBJ2-1 . . TRBV19
CASSFVREPYEQYF TGTGCCAGCAGCTTTGTGCGGGAGCCCTACGAGCAGTACTTC TRBJ2-7 . TRBD2 TRBV5-5
CASTSGETGANVLTF TGTGCCAGCACCTCTGGTGAGACTGGGGCCAACGTCCTGACTTTC TRBJ2-6 . . TRBV6-1
CASSRTASGRYNEQFF TGCGCCAGCAGCCGAACCGCTAGCGGGAGATACAATGAGCAGTTCTTC TRBJ2-1 . TRBD2 TRBV4-3
CSARQGGYNEQFF TGCAGCGCCCGACAGGGCGGCTACAATGAGCAGTTCTTC TRBJ2-1 . TRBD1 TRBV29-1
CASSLGTQSSGNTIYF TGTGCCAGCAGCTTAGGCACTCAATCCTCTGGAAACACCATATATTTT TRBJ1-3 . . TRBV7-2
CASSLWLAGGTSRGDIQYF TGTGCCAGCAGTTTATGGCTAGCGGGAGGCACTTCCCGGGGGGACATTCAGTACTTC TRBJ2-4 . TRBD2 TRBV28
CASSYGGDSPYNEQFF TGTGCCAGCAGTTATGGAGGGGACTCTCCCTACAATGAGCAGTTCTTC TRBJ2-1 . . TRBV6-5
CASSPGDFGTGQPQHF TGTGCCAGTAGTCCCGGGGACTTCGGGACGGGTCAGCCCCAGCATTTT TRBJ1-5 . . TRBV19
CASSTRLAGSSTDTQYF TGTGCCAGCAGCACAAGACTAGCGGGGAGTAGCACAGATACGCAGTATTTT TRBJ2-3 . TRBD2 TRBV28
CASSQGDPLITYGYTF TGCGCCAGCAGCCAGGGCGACCCGCTTATCACCTATGGCTACACCTTC TRBJ1-2 . . TRBV5-1
CASSLKRGTGFRSGNTIYF TGTGCCAGCAGCCTCAAACGGGGGACAGGGTTCCGCTCTGGAAACACCATATATTTT TRBJ1-3 . TRBD1 TRBV7-8
CASSTELAQETQYF TGTGCCAGTAGTACGGAGCTAGCCCAAGAGACCCAGTACTTC TRBJ2-5 . . TRBV19
CASSLPGLAGVNEQFF TGTGCCAGCAGCCTGCCGGGACTAGCGGGAGTGAATGAGCAGTTCTTC TRBJ2-1 once TRBD2 TRBV5-4
CASSYERDRYEQYF TGTGCCAGCAGTTACGAGCGGGATAGGTACGAGCAGTACTTC TRBJ2-7 once TRBD2 TRBV5-4
CASSSQGYEQYF TGTGCCAGCAGCTCACAGGGGTACGAGCAGTACTTC TRBJ2-7 few TRBD1 TRBV7-2
CACLAEPNTGELFF TGCGCCTGTTTAGCGGAGCCGAACACCGGGGAGCTGTTTTTT TRBJ2-2 . . TRBV5-1
CSAEREGLQFF TGCAGTGCGGAGCGGGAGGGCCTGCAGTTCTTC TRBJ2-1 . TRBD2 TRBV20-1
CASSTPGQGGGYTF TGTGCCAGCAGCACGCCGGGACAGGGGGGAGGCTACACCTTC TRBJ1-2 . TRBD1 TRBV7-2
CASSLTKVGAGELFF TGTGCCAGCAGCTTAACGAAGGTCGGGGCCGGGGAGCTGTTTTTT TRBJ2-2 once . TRBV7-9
CAWRSLAGIQETQYF TGTGCCTGGAGATCCCTAGCGGGGATCCAAGAGACCCAGTACTTC TRBJ2-5 few TRBD2 TRBV30